This TCR beta chain was recovered during a study of blood T cells in healthy people across ages. Study results and caveats: When set beside aged donors, long-lived donors presented more naive CD4+ cells and higher diversity.

This clonotype was seen a handful of times. As yet, its antigen is unknown. Then a second PCR, running about 6 to 12 cycles, was carried out with a sample-barcoded 5' primer and a J-beta primer mix. TCRdb processed the 5' RACE reads anew with MiXCR; each CDR3 protein has one entry. The sample records 700,000 or so distinct CDR3 sequences, about 24% being singletons. V lost 4 bases and J 0 bases, leaving 10 bases between the germline ends. Germline V gives CDR1 DFQATT, CDR2 SNEGSKA (reference sequence). The CDR3 is 14 residues long. V and J are TRBV20-1 and TRBJ1-5; D is ambiguous. The sequenced sample consisted of blood. The origin of this receptor is a man in his 70s in good health. The CDR3 DNA follows: TGCAGTGCTAAGGCAGGTAATAGCAATCAGCCCCAGCATTTT. Residues: CSAKAGNSNQPQHF.